The clone carrying this TCR beta chain has only a few counts. The entry originates in a study of response to subunit inactivated influenza vaccine. MiXCR, applied by TCRdb to the RT-PCR reads, yields one record per CDR3 protein. The profile shows 650,000 to 800,000 distinct CDR3 sequences, about 18% of them singletons. Source: PBMCs from blood, taken more than 4 days after vaccination. The clonotype originates from a man aged 45 to 65 who received an inactivated influenza vaccine.

The CDR3 loop is CASSSDRTGSIDEQYF. The CDR3 nucleotides read TGTGCCAGCAGCTCCGATAGGACAGGGAGCATCGACGAGCAGTACTTC. This chain uses TRBV7-9 with TRBJ2-7, with 8 bases identical to TRBD1. The germline V gene has CDR1 SEHNR and CDR2 FQNEAQ (reference sequence). The CDR3 loop spans 16 amino acids. V trimming: 4 bases; J trimming: 5 bases; junction bases outside the gene matches: 13.